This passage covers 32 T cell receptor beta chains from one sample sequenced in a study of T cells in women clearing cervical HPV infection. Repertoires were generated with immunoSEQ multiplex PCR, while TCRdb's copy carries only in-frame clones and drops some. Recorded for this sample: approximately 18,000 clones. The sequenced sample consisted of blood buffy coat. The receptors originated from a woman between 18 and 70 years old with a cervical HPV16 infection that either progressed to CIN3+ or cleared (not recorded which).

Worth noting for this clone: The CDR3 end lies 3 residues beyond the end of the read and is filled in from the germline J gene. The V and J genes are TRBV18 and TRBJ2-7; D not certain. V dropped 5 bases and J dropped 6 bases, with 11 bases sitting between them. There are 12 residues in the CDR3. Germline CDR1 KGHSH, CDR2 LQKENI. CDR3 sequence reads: CASSSPAFEQYF. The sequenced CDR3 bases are TGTGCCAGCTCATCCCCAGCGTTCGAG.

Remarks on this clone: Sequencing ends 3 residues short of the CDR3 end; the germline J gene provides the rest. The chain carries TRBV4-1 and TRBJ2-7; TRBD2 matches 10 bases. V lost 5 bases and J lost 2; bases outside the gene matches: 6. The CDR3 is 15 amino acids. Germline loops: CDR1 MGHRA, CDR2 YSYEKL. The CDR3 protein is CASSYLAGATYEQYF. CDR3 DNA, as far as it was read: TGCGCCAGCAGCTATCTAGCGGGGGCTACCTACGAG.

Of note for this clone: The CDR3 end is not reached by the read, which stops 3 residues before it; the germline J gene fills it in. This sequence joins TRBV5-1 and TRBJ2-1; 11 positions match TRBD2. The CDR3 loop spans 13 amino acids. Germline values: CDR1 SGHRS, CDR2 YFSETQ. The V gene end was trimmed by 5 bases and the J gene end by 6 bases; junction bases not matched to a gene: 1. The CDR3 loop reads CASRLAGANEQFF. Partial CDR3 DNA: TGCGCCAGCAGACTAGCGGGAGCCAATGAG.

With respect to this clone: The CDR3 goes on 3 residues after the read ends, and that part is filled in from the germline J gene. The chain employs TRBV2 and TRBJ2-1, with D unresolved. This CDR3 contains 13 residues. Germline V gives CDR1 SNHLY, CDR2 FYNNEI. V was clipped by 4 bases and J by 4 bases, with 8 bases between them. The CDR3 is CASSVGQYNEQFF. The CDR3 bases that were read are TGTGCCAGCAGTGTAGGGCAGTACAATGAG. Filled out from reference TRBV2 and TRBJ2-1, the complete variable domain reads EPEVTQTPSHQVTQMGQEVILRCVPISNHLYFYWYRQILGQKVEFLVSFYNNEISEKSEIFDDQFSVERPDGSNFTLKIRSTKLEDSAMYFCASSVGQYNEQFFGPGTRLTVL.

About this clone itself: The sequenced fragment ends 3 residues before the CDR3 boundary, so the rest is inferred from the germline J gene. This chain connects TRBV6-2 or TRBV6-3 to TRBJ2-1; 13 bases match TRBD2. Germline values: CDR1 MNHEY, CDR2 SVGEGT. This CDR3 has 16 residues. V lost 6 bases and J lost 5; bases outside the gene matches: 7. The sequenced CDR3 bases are TGTGCCAGCAGCACCGGGACTAGCGGGAACCACAATGAG. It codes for CASSTGTSGNHNE. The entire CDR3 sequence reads CASSTGTSGNHNEQFF.

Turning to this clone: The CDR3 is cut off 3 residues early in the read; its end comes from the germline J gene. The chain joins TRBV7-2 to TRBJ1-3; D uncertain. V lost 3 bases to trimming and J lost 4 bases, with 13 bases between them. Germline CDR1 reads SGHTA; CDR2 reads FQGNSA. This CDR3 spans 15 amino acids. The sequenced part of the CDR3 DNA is TGTGCCAGCAGCTTGTCAACCAGACTCGGAAACACC. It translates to CASSLSTRLGNT. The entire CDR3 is CASSLSTRLGNTIYF.

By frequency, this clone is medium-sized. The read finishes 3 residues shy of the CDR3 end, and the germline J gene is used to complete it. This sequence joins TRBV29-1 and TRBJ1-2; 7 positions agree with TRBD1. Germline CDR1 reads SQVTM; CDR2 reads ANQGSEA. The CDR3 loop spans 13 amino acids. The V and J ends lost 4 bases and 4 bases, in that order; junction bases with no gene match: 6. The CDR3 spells CSVGQGSRYGYTF. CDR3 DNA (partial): TGCAGCGTTGGACAGGGTTCCCGCTATGGC.

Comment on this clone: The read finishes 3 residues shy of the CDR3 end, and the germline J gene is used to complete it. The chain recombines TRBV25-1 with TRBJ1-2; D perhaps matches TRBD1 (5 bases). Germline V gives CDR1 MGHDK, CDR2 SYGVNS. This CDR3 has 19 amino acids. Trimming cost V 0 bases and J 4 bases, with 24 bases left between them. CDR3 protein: CASSEYEIGGTSQGYGYTF. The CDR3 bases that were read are TGTGCCAGCAGTGAATATGAGATCGGGGGTACATCTCAGGGCTATGGC.

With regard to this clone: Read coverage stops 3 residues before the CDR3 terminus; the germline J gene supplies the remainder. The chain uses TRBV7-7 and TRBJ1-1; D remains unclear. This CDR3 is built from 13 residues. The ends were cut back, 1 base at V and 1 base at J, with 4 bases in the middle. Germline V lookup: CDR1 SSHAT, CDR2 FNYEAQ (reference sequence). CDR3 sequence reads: CASSLGENTEAFF. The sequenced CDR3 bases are TGTGCCAGCAGCTTAGGCGAGAACACTGAA.

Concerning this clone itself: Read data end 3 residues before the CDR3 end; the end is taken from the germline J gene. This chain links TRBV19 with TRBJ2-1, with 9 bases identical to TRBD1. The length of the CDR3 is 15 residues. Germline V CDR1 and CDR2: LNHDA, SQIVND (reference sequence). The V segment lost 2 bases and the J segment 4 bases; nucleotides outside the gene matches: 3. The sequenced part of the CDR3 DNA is TGTGCCAGTAGTATAACAGGGGGCGGATACAATGAG. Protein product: CASSITGGGYNE. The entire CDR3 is CASSITGGGYNEQFF.

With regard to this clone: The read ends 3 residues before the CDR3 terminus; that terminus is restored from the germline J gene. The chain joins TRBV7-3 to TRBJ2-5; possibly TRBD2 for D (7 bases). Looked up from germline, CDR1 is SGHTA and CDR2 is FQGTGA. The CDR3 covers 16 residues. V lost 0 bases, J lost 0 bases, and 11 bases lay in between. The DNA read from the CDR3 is TGTGCCAGCAGCTTAACTGGGGGGGCGCACCAAGAGACC. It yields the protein CASSLTGGAHQET. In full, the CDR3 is CASSLTGGAHQETQYF. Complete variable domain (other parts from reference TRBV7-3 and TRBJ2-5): GAGVSQTPSNKVTEKGKYVELRCDPISGHTALYWYRQSLGQGPEFLIYFQGTGAADDSGLPNDRFFAVRPEGSVSTLKIQRTERGDSAVYLCASSLTGGAHQETQYFGPGTRLLVL.

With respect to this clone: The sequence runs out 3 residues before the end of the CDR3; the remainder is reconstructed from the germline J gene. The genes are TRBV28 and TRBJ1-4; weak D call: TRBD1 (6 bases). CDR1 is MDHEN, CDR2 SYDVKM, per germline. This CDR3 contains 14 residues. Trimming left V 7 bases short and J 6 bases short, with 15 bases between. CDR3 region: CASNPTGRDEKLFF. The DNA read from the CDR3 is TGTGCCAGCAATCCAACAGGGAGGGATGAAAAA. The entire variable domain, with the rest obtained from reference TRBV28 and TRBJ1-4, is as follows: DVKVTQSSRYLVKRTGEKVFLECVQDMDHENMFWYRQDPGLGLRLIYFSYDVKMKEKGDIPEGYSVSREKKERFSLILESASTNQTSMYLCASNPTGRDEKLFFGSGTQLSVL.

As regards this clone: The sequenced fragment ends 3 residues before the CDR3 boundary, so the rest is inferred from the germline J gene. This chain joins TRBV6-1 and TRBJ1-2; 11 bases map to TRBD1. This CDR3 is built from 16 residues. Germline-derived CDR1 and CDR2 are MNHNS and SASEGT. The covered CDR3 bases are TGTGCCAGCAGGGAAACTTCCGGGACAGGGGGTGGAGGC. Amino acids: CASRETSGTGGGG. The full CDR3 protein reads CASRETSGTGGGGYTF.

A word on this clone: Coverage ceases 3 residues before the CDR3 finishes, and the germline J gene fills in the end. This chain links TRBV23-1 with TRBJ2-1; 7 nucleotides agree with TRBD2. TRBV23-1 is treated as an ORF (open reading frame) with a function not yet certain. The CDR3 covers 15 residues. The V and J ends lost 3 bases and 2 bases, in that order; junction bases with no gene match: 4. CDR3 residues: CASSHPSGPYNEQFF. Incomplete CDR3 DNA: TGCGCCAGCAGTCACCCTAGCGGACCCTACAATGAG.

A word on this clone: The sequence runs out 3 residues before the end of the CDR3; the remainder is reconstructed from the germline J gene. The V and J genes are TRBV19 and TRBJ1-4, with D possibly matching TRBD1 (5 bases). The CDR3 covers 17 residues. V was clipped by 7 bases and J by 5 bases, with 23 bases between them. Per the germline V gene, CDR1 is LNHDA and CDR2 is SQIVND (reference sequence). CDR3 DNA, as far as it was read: TGTGCCAGTACCGGTTCACCGGGGGAAGGAAAAAATGAAAAA. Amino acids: CASTGSPGEGKNEK. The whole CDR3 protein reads CASTGSPGEGKNEKLFF.

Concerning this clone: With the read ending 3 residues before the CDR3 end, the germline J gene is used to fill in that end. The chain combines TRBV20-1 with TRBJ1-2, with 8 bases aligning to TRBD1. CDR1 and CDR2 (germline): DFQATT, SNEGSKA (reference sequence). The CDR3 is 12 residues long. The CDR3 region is CSARTGLEGYTF. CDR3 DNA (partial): TGCAGTGCGAGGACAGGGTTGGAGGGC.

The CDR3 region is CASSLDSLNSYEQYF. The part of the CDR3 DNA that was read is TGTGCCAGCAGTTTGGACAGCTTAAACTCCTACGAG. The chain is built from TRBV27 and TRBJ2-7, with D possibly being TRBD1 (6 bases). The CDR3 goes on 3 residues after the read ends, and that part is filled in from the germline J gene. This CDR3 comprises 15 residues. Trimming cost V 3 bases and J 0 bases, with 12 bases left between them. CDR1 and CDR2 (germline): MNHEY, SMNVEV (reference sequence).

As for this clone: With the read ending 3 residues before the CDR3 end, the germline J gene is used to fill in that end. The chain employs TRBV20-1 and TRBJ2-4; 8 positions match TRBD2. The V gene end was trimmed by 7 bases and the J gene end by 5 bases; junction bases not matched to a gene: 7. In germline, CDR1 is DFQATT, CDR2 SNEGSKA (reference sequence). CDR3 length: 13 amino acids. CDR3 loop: CSVGGGGQNIQYF. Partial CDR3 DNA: TGCAGTGTGGGGGGCGGGGGGCAAAACATT.

Partial CDR3 DNA: TGTGCCAGCAGACCTCGAGGGACAGGGGGCGGTGGCAACGTC. It specifies CASRPRGTGGGGNV. The CDR3 in its entirety is CASRPRGTGGGGNVLTF. This rearrangement joins TRBV7-8 to TRBJ2-6; 12 bases agree with TRBD1. Read sequence stops 3 residues before the CDR3 end, and the germline J gene provides the missing end. V lost 6 bases, J lost 9 bases, and 12 bases stayed unmatched. This CDR3 spans 17 amino acids. Germline V lookup: CDR1 SGHVS, CDR2 FQNEAQ.

CDR3 DNA, as far as it was read: TGCGCCAGCAGCTTGGGAGCCCCGGGACAGGGTTATAGTCCGTACAATGAG. Its translation: CASSLGAPGQGYSPYNE. The CDR3 reads in full as CASSLGAPGQGYSPYNEQFF. The chain combines TRBV5-1 with TRBJ2-1; 9 bases are a match to TRBD1. The read terminates 3 residues before the CDR3 end, so the remaining end is supplied by the germline J gene. The V segment lost 0 bases and the J segment 4 bases; nucleotides outside the gene matches: 17. Germline V gene data show CDR1 as SGHRS and CDR2 as YFSETQ. The CDR3 covers 20 residues.

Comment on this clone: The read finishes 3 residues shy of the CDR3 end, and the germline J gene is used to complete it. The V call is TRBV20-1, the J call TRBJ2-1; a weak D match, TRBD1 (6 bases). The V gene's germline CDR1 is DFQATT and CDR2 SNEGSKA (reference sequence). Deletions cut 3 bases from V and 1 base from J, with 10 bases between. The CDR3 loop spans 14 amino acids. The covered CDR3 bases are TGCAGTGCTAGTCCCCAGGGGTCCTACAATGAG. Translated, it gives CSASPQGSYNE. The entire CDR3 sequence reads CSASPQGSYNEQFF.

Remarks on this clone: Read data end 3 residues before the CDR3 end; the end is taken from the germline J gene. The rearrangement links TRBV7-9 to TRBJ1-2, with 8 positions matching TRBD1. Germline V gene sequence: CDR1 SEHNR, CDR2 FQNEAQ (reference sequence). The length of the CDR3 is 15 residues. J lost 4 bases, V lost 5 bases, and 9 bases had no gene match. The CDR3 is CASSNGQGEAYGYTF. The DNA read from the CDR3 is TGTGCCAGCAGCAATGGACAGGGCGAGGCCTATGGC.

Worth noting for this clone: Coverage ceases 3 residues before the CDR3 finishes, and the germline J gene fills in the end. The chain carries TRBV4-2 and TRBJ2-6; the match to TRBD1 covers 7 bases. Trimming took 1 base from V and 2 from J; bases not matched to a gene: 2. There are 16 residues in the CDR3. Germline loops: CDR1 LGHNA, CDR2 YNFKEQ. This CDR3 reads CASSQGQGTGANVLTF. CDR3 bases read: TGTGCCAGCAGCCAAGGACAGGGTACTGGGGCCAACGTC.

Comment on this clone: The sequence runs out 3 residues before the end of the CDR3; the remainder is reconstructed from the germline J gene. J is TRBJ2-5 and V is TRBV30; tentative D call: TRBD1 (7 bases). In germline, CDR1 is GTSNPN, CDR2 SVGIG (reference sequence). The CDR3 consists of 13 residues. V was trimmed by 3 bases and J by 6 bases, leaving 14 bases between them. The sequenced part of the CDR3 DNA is TGTGCCTGGAGCCAGGGGGGCGCAAAGACC. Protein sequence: CAWSQGGAKT. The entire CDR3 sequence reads CAWSQGGAKTQYF. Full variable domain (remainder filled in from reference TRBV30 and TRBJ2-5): SQTIHQWPATLVQPVGSPLSLECTVEGTSNPNLYWYRQAAGRGLQLLFYSVGIGQISSEVPQNLSASRPQDRQFILSSKKLLLSDSGFYLCAWSQGGAKTQYFGPGTRLLVL.

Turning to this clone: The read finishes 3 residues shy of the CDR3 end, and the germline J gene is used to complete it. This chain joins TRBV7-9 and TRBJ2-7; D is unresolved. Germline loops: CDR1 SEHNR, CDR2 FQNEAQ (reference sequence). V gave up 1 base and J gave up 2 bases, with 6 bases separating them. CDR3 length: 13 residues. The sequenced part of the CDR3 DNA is TGTGCCAGCAGCTTAGTGGGCACCTACGAG. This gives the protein CASSLVGTYE. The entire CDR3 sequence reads CASSLVGTYEQYF.

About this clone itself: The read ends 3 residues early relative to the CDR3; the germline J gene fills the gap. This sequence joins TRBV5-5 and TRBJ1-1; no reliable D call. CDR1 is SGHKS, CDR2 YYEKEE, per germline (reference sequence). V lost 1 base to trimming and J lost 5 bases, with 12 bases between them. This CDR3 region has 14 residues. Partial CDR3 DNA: TGTGCCAGCAGCTTGTATTCGACAATGACTGAA. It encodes CASSLYSTMTE. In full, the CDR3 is CASSLYSTMTEAFF.

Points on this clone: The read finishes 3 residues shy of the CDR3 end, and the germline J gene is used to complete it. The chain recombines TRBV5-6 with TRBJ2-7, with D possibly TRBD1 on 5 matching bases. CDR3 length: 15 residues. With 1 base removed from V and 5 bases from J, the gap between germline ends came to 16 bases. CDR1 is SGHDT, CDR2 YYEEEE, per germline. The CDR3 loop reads CASSLWITGANEQYF. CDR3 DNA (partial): TGTGCCAGCAGCTTGTGGATCACAGGTGCCAACGAG.

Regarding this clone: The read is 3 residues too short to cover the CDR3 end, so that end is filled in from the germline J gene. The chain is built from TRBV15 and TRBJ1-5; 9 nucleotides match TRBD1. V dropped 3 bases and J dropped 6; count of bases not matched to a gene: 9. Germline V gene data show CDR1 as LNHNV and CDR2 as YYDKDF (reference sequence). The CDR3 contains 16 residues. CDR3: CATSSLRQGGIQPQHF. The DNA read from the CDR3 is TGTGCCACCAGCAGTTTGCGACAGGGGGGGATTCAGCCC.

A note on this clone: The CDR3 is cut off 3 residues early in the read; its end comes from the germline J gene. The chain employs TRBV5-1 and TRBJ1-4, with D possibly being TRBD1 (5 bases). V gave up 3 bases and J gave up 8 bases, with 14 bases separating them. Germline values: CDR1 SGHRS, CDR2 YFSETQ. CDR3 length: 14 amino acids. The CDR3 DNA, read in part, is TGCGCCAGCAGCTGGGGCCGGAATTCGGAAAAA. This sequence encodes CASSWGRNSEK. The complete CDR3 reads CASSWGRNSEKLFF. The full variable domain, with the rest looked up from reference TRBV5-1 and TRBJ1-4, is KAGVTQTPRYLIKTRGQQVTLSCSPISGHRSVSWYQQTPGQGLQFLFEYFSETQRNKGNFPGRFSGRQFSNSRSEMNVSTLELGDSALYLCASSWGRNSEKLFFGSGTQLSVL.

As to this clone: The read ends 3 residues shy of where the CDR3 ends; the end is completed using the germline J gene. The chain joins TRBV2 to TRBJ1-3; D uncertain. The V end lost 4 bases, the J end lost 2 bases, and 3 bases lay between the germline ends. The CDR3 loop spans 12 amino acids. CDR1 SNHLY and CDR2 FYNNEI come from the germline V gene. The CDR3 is CASSGPGNTIYF. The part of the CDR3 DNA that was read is TGTGCCAGCAGTGGGCCTGGAAACACC.

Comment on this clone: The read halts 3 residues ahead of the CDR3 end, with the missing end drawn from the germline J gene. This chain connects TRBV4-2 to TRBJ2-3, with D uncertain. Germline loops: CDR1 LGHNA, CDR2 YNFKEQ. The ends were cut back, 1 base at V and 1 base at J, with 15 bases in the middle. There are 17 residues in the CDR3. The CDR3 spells CASSQVTADLGTDTQYF. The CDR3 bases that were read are TGTGCCAGCAGCCAAGTCACGGCAGATCTAGGCACAGATACG.

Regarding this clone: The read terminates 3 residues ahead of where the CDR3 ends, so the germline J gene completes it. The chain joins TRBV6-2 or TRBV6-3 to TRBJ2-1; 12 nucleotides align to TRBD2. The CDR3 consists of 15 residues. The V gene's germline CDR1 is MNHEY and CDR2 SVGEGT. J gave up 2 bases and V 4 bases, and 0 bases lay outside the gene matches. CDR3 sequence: CASSWTSGAYNEQFF. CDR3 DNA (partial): TGTGCCAGCAGTTGGACTAGCGGGGCCTACAATGAG.